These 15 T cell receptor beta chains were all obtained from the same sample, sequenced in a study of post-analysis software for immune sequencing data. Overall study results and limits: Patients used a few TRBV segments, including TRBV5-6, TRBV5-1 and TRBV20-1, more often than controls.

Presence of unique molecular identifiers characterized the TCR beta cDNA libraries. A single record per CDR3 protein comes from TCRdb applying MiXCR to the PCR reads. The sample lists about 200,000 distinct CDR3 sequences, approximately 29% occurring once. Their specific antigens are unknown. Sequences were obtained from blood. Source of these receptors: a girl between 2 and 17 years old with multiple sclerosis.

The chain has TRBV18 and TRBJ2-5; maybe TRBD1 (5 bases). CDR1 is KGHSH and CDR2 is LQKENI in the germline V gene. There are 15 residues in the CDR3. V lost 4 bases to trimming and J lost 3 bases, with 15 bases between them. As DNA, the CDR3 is TGTGCCAGCTCACAAAGGGGTGAAGGTGAAGAGACCCAGTACTTC. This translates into CASSQRGEGEETQYF.

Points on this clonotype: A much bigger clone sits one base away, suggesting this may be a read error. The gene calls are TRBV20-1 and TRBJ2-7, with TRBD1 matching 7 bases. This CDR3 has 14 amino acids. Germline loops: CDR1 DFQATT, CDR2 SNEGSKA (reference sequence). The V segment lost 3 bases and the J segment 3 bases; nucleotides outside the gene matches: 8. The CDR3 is CSARADRAVYEQYF. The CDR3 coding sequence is TGCAGTGCTAGGGCAGACAGGGCGGTCTACGAGCAGTACTTC.

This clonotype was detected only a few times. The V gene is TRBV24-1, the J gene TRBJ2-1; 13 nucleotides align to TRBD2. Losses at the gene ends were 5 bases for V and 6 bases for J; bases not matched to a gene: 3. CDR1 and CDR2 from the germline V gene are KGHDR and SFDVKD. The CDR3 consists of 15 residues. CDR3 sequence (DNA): TGTGCCACCAGTGGGACTAGCGGGAGTGTCAATGAGCAGTTCTTC. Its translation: CATSGTSGSVNEQFF.

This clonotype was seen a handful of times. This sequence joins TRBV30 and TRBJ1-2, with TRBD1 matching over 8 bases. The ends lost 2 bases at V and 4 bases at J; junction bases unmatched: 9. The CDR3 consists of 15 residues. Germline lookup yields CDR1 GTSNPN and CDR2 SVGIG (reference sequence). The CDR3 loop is CAWSSRTGRLYGYTF. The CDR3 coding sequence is TGTGCCTGGAGTTCTCGGACAGGGAGACTCTATGGCTACACCTTC.

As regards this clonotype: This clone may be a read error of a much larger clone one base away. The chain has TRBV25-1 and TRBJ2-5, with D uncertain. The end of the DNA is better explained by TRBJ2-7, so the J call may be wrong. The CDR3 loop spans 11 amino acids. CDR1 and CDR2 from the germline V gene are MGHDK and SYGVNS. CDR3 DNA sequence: TGTGCCAGCAGGGAATTGCTCGAGCAGTACTTC. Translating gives CASRELLEQYF.

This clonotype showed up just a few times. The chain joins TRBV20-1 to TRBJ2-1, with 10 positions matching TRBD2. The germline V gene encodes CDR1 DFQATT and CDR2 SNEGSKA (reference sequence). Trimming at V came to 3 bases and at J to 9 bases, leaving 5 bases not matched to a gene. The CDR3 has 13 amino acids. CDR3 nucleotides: TGCAGTGCTAGGCTAGCGGGAGTCACTGAGCAGTTCTTC. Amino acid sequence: CSARLAGVTEQFF.

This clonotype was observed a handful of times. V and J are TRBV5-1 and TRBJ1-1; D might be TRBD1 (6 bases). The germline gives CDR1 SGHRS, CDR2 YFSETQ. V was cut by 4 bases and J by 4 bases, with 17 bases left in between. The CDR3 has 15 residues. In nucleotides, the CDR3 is TGCGCCAGCAGCCCCTGGACAGTACGAGGCACTGAAGCTTTCTTT. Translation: CASSPWTVRGTEAFF.

The CDR3 nucleotides are TGCAGTGCTAGTAGAAGGGGGCTCTATAATTCACCCCTCCACTTT. This codes for CSASRRGLYNSPLHF. The chain recombines TRBV20-1 with TRBJ1-6, with 7 bases aligning to TRBD1. In germline, CDR1 is DFQATT, CDR2 SNEGSKA (reference sequence). CDR3 length: 15 residues. The junction had 5 bases not matched to a gene; V was cut back by 3 bases and J by 3 bases.

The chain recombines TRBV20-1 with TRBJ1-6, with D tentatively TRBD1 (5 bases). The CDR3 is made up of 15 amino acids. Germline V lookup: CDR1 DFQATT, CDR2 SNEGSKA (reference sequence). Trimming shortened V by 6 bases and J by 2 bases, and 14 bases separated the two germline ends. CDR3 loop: CSAVLSGTYNSPLHF. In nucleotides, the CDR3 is TGCAGTGCCGTCCTCTCAGGGACCTATAATTCACCCCTCCACTTT.

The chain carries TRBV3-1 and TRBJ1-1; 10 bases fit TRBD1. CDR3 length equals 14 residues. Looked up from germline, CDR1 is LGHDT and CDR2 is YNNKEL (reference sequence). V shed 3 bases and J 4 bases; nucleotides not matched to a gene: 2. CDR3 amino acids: CASSQRTGGTEAFF. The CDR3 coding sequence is TGTGCCAGCAGCCAGCGGACAGGGGGCACTGAAGCTTTCTTT.

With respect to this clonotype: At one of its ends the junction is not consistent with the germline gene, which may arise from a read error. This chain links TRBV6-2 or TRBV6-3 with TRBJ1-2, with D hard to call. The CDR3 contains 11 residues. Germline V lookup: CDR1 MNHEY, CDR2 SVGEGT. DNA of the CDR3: TGTGTCAGCAGTTGGACCTATGGCTACACCTTC. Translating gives CVSSWTYGYTF.

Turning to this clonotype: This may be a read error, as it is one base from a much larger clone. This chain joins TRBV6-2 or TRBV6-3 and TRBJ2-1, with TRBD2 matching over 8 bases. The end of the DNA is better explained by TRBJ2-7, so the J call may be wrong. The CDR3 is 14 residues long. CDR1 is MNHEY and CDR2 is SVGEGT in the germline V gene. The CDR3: CASSYVSGRNEQYF. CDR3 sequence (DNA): TGTGCCAGCAGTTACGTAAGCGGGAGAAATGAGCAGTACTTC.

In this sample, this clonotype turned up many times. CDR3 sequence (DNA): TGCGCCAGCAGCCGGGGGACAGGGGCCTCCTACGAGCAGTACTTC. Translation gives CASSRGTGASYEQYF. V is TRBV5-1 and J is TRBJ2-7; 10 bases line up with TRBD1. V lost 4 bases and J lost 0; bases outside the gene matches: 4. Germline V gene sequence: CDR1 SGHRS, CDR2 YFSETQ. This CDR3 is 15 amino acids long.

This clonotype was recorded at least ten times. For the CDR3, the DNA is TGCAGCGTTGCTGTGGGGCTGGGAGAGACCCAGTACTTC. Translating gives CSVAVGLGETQYF. The rearrangement uses TRBV29-1 and TRBJ2-5, with D maybe TRBD1 (5 bases). Germline V lookup: CDR1 SQVTM, CDR2 ANQGSEA. Trimming took off 4 bases at V and 4 bases at J, with 13 bases between the two ends. The CDR3 has 13 residues.

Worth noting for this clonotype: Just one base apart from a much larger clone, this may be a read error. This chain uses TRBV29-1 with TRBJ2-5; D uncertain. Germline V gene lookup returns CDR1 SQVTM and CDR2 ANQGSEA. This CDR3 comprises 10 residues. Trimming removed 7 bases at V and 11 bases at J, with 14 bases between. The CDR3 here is CSAGNNEQYF. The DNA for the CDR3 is TGCAGCGCCGGTAACAATGAGCAGTACTTC.